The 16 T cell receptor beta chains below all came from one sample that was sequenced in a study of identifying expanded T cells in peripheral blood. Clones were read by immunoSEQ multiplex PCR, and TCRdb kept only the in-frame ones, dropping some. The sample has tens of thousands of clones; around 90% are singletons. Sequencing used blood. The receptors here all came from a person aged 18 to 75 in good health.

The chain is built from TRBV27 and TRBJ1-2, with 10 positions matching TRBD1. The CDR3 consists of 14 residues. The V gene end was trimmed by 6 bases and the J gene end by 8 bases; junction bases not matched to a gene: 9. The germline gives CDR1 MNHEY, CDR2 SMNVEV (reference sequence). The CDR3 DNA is TGTGCCAGCAGGCCGACAGGGGGCGCGGGGGGCTACACCTTC. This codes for CASRPTGGAGGYTF.

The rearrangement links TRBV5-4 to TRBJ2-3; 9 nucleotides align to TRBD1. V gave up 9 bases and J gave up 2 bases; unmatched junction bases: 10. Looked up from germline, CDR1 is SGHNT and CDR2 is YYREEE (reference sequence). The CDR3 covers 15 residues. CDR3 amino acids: CAIPGGQGTTDTQYF. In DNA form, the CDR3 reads TGTGCCATCCCCGGCGGACAGGGGACCACAGATACGCAGTATTTT.

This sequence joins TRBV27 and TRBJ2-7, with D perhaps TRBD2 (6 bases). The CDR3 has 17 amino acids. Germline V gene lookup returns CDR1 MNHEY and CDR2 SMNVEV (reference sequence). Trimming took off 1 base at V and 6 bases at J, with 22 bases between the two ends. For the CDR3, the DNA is TGTGCCAGCAGTTTATATCGCGGTCCGCCGTTGGGAGGCGAGCAGTACTTC. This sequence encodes CASSLYRGPPLGGEQYF.

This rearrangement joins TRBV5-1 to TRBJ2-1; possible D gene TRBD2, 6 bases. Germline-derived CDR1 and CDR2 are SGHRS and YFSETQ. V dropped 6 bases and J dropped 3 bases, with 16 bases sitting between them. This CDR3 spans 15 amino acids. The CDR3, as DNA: TGCGCCAGCACCGTTGGGGGGAGACTCTACAATGAGCAGTTCTTC. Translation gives CASTVGGRLYNEQFF.

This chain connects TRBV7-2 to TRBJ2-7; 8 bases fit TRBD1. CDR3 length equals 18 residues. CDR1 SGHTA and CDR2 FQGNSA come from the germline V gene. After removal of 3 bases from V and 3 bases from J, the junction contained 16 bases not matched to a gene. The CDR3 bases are TGTGCCAGCAGCTTTTGGGACAGGCGGGTTTCCCGGAACTACGAGCAGTACTTC. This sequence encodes CASSFWDRRVSRNYEQYF.

The CDR3 loop reads CASSWGGGRVSTEAFF. CDR3 nucleotides: TGTGCCAGCAGCTGGGGCGGGGGGCGCGTAAGCACTGAAGCTTTCTTT. The rearrangement uses TRBV5-4 and TRBJ1-1, with D tentatively TRBD1 (6 bases). V lost 3 bases to trimming and J lost 4 bases, with 19 bases between them. Germline V gives CDR1 SGHNT, CDR2 YYREEE (reference sequence). The CDR3 sequence is 16 residues long. The full variable domain, in which reference TRBV5-4 and TRBJ1-1 provide the parts outside the CDR3, is ETGVTQSPTHLIKTRGQQVTLRCSSQSGHNTVSWYQQALGQGPQFIFQYYREEENGRGNFPPRFSGLQFPNYSSELNVNALELDDSALYLCASSWGGGRVSTEAFFGQGTRLTVV.

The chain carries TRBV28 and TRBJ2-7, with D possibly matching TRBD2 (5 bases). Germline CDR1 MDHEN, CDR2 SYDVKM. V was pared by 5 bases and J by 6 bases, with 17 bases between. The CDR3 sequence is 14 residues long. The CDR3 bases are TGTGCCAGCAGTCCGATTTTTATCGCGGGCGAGCAGTACTTC. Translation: CASSPIFIAGEQYF.

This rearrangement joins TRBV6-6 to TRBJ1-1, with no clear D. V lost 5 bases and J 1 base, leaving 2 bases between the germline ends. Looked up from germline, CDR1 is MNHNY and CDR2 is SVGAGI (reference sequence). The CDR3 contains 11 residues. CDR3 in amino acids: CASSPNTEAFF. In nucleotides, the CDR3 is TGTGCCAGCAGTCCGAACACTGAAGCTTTCTTT.

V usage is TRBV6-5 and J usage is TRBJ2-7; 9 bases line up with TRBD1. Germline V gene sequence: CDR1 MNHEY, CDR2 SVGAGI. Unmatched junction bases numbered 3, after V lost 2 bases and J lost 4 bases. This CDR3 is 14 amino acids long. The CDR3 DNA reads TGTGCCAGCAGTTACGGGGGACAGGGATACGAGCAGTACTTC. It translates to CASSYGGQGYEQYF.

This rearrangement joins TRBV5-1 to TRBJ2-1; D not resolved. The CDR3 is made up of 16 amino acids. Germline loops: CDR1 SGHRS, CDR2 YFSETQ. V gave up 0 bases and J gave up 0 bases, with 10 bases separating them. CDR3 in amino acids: CASSLDGPSSYNEQFF. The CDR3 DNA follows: TGCGCCAGCAGCTTGGATGGCCCGAGCTCCTACAATGAGCAGTTCTTC.

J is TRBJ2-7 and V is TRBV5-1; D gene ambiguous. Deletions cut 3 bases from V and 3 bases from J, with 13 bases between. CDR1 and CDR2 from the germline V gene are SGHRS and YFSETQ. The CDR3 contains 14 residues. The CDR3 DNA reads TGCGCCAGCAGCTCTACAACCCTAAACTACGAGCAGTACTTC. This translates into CASSSTTLNYEQYF.

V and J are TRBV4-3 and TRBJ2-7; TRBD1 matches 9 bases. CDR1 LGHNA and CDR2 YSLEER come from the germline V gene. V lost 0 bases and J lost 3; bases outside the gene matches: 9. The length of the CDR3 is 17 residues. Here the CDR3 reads CASSQDRVMTGGYEQYF. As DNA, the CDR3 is TGCGCCAGCAGCCAAGATAGGGTCATGACAGGGGGCTACGAGCAGTACTTC.

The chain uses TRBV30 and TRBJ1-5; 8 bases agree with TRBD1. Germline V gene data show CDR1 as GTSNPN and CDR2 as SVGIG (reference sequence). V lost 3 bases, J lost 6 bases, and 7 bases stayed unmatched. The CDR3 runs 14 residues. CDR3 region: CAWSPGQGGQPQHF. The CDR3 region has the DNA TGTGCCTGGAGCCCCGGACAGGGTGGTCAGCCCCAGCATTTT.

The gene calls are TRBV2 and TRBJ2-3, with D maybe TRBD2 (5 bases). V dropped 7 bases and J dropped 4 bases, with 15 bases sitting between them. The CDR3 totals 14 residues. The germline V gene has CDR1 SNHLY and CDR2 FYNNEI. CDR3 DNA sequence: TGTGCCAGCAAAGACCCACTAGTCTCAGATACGCAGTATTTT. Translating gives CASKDPLVSDTQYF.

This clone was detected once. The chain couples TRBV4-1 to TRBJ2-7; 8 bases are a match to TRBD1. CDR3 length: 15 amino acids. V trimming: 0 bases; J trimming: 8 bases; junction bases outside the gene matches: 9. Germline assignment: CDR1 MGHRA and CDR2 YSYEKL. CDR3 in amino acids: CASSQDDRGTTKQYF. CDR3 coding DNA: TGCGCCAGCAGCCAAGACGACAGGGGCACTACGAAGCAGTACTTC.

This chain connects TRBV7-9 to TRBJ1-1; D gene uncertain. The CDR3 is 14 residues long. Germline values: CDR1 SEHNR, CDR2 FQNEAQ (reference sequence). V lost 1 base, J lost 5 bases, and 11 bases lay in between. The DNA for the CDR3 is TGTGCCAGCAGCTTAGGTTCGAGAGTTACTGAAGCTTTCTTT. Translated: CASSLGSRVTEAFF.